This TCR beta chain was identified in a study of blood T cell repertoires in COVID-19. Sequencing used immunoSEQ multiplex PCR; TCRdb keeps in-frame clones, though not all of them. The sample carries 350,000 to 400,000 clones, roughly nine tenths recorded once. V dropped 3 bases and J dropped 2 bases, with 15 bases sitting between them. CDR3 length: 16 amino acids. Looked up from germline, CDR1 is SGHRS and CDR2 is YFSETQ. This rearrangement joins TRBV5-1 to TRBJ1-3; perhaps TRBD1 as D (5 bases). Sequenced: PBMCs or T cells enriched from blood (not recorded which). The clonotype originates from a middle-aged woman who had been exposed to COVID-19. The CDR3 DNA is TGCGCCAGCAGCTACAATTCCCAGGGCACTGGAAACACCATATATTTT. This translates into CASSYNSQGTGNTIYF. The variable domain in full, with the rest retrieved from reference TRBV5-1 and TRBJ1-3, is KAGVTQTPRYLIKTRGQQVTLSCSPISGHRSVSWYQQTPGQGLQFLFEYFSETQRNKGNFPGRFSGRQFSNSRSEMNVSTLELGDSALYLCASSYNSQGTGNTIYFGEGSWLTVV.